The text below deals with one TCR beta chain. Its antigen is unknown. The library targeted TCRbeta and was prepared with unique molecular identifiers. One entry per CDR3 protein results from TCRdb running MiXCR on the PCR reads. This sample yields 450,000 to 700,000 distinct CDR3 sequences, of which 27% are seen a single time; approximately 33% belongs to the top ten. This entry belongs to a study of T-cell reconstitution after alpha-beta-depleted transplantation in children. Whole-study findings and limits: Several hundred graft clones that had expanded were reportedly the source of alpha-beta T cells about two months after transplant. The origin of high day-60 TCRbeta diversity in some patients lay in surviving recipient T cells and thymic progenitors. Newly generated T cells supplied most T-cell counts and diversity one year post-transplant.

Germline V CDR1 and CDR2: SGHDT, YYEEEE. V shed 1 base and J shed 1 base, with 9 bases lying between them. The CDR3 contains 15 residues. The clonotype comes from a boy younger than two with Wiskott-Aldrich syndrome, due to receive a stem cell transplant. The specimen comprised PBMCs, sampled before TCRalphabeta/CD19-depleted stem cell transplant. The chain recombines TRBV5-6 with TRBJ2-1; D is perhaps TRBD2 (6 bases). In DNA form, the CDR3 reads TGTGCCAGCAGCTTGCCGGGAGAGTCCTACAATGAGCAGTTCTTC. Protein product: CASSLPGESYNEQFF.